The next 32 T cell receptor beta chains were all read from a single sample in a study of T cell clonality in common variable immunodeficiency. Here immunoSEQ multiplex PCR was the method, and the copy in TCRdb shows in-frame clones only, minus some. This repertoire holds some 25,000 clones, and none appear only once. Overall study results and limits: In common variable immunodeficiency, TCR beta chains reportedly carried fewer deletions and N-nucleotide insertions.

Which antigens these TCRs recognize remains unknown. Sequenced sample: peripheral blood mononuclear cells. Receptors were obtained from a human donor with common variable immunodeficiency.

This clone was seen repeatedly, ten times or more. The CDR3 protein is CASSLTGAGTDTQYF. The DNA read from the CDR3 is TGTGCCAGCAGCTTAACAGGGGCAGGGACAGATACG. The gene calls are TRBV7-2 and TRBJ2-3; 7 bases are a match to TRBD1. The missing CDR3 end, 3 residues past where the read stops, is filled in from the germline J gene. J gave up 3 bases and V 2 bases, and 5 bases lay outside the gene matches. Per germline, CDR1 SGHTA and CDR2 FQGNSA. This CDR3 is built from 15 residues.

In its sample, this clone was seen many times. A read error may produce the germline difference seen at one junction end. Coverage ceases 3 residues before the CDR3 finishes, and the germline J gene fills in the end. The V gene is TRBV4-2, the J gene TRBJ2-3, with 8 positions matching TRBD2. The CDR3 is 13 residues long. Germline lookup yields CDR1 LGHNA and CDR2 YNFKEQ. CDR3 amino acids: CASSRTSSDTQYF. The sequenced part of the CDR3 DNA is TGCGCCAGCAGTCGGACTAGCTCGGATACG.

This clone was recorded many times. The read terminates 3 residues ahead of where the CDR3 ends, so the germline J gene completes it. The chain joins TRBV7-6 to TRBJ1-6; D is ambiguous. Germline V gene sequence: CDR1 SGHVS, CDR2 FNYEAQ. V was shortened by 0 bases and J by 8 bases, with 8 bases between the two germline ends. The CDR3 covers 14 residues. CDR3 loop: CASSLAVTDSPLHF. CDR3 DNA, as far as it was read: TGTGCCAGCAGCTTAGCCGTGACTGATTCACCC.

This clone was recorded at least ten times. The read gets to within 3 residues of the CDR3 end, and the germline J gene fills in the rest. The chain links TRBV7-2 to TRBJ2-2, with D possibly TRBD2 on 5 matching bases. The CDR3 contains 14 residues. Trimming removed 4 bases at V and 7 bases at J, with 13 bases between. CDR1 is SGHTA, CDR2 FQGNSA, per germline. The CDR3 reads CASSSGMLVGELFF. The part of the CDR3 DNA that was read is TGTGCCAGCAGCTCGGGGATGCTGGTCGGGGAG.

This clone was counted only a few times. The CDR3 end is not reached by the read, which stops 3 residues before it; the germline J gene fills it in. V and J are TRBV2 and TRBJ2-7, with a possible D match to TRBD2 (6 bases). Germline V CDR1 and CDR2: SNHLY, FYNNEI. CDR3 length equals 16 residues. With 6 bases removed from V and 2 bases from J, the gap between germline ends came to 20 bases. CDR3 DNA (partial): TGTGCCAGCAGCGAGGATGAGGGGAGGACCCCCTACGAG. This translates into CASSEDEGRTPYE. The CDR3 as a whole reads CASSEDEGRTPYEQYF.

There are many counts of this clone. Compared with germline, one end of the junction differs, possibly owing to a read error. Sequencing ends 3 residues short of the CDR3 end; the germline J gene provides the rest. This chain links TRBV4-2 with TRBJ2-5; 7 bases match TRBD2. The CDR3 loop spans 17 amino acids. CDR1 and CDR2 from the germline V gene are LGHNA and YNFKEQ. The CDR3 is CASSQGDGGSLGETQYF. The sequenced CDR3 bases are TGCGCCAGCAGCCAAGGTGATGGCGGGAGCCTCGGGGAGACC.

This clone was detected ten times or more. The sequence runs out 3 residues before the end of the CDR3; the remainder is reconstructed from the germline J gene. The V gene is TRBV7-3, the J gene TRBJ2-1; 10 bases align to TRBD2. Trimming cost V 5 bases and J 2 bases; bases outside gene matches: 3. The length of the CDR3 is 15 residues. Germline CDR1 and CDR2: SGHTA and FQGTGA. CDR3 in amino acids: CASSPGTSAYNEQFF. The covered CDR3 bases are TGTGCCAGCAGCCCTGGGACTAGCGCCTACAATGAG. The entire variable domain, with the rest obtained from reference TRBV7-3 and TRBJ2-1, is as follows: GAGVSQTPSNKVTEKGKYVELRCDPISGHTALYWYRQSLGQGPEFLIYFQGTGAADDSGLPNDRFFAVRPEGSVSTLKIQRTERGDSAVYLCASSPGTSAYNEQFFGPGTRLTVL.

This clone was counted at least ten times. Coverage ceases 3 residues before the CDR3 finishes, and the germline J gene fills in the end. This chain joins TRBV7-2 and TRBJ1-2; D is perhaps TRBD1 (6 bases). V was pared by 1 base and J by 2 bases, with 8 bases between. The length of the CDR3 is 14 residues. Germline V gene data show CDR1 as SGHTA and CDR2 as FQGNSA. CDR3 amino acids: CASSLGGQNYGYTF. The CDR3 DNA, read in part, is TGTGCCAGCAGCTTAGGGGGGCAGAACTATGGC.

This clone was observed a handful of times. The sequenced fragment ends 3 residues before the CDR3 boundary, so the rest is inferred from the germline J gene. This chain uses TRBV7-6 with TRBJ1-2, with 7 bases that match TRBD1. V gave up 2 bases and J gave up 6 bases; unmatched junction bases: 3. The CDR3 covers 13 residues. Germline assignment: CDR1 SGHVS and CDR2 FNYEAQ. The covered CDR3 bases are TGTGCCAGCAGCTTACAGGGGGTCGATGGC. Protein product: CASSLQGVDG. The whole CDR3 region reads CASSLQGVDGYTF.

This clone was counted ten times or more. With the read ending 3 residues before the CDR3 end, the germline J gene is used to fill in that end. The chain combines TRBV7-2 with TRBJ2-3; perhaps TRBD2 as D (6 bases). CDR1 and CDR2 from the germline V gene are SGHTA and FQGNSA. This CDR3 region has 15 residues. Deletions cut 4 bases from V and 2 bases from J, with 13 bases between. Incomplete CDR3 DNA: TGTGCCAGCAGCTCGCGACTAGTAATCACAGATACG. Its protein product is CASSSRLVITDT. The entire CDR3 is CASSSRLVITDTQYF.

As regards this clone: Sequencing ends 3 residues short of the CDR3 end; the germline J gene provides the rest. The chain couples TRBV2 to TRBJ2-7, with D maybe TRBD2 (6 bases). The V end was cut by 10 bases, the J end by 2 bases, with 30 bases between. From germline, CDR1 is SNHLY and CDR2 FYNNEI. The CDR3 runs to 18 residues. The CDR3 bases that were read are TGTGCCATCAAGGCGCAGTCCGCTTGGCGGGATAGTACCTACGAG. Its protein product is CAIKAQSAWRDSTYE. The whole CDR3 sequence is CAIKAQSAWRDSTYEQYF.

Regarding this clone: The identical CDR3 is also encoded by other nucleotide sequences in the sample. The sequenced part of the CDR3 DNA is TGTGCCAGTAGTATAGAAGCGACGGGACTAGCGGGGGGGAGGTGGGAGAATGAG. This sequence encodes CASSIEATGLAGGRWENE. The whole CDR3 region reads CASSIEATGLAGGRWENEQFF. This chain connects TRBV19 to TRBJ2-1; 16 bases are a match to TRBD2. The CDR3 is cut off 3 residues early in the read; its end comes from the germline J gene. The V and J ends lost 0 bases and 7 bases, in that order; junction bases with no gene match: 15. The CDR3 loop spans 21 amino acids. The V gene's germline CDR1 is LNHDA and CDR2 SQIVND (reference sequence).

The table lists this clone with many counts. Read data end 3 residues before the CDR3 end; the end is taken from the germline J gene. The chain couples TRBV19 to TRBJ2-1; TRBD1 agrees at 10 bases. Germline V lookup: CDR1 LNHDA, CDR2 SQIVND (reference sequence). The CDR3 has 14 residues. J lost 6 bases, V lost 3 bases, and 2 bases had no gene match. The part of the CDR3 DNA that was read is TGTGCCAGTAGTATGGGACAGGGGCCCAATGAG. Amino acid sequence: CASSMGQGPNE. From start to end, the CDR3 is CASSMGQGPNEQFF.

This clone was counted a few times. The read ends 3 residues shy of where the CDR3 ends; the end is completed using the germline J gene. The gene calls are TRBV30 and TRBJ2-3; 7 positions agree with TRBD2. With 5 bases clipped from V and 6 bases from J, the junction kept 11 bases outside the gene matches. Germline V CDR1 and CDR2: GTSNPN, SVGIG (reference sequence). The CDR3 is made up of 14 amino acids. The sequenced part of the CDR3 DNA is TGTGCCTGGTCCCCCGGACTAGGAAGTGATACG. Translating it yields CAWSPGLGSDT. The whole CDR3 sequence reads CAWSPGLGSDTQYF.

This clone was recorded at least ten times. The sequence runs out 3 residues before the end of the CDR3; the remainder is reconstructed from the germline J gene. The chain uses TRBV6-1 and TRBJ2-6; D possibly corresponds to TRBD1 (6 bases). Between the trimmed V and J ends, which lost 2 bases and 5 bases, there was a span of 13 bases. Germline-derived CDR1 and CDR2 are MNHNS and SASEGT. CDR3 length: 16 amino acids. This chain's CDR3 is CASSEPGTTRANVLTF. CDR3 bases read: TGTGCCAGCAGTGAACCCGGGACAACTAGGGCCAACGTC.

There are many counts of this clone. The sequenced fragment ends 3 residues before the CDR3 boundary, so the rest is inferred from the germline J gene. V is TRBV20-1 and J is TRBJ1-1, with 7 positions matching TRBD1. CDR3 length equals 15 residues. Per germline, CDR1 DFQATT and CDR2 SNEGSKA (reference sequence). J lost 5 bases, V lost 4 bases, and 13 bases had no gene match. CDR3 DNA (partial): TGCAGTGCTACCAATTCCGACAGGGTATTGACTGAA. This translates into CSATNSDRVLTE. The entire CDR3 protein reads CSATNSDRVLTEAFF.

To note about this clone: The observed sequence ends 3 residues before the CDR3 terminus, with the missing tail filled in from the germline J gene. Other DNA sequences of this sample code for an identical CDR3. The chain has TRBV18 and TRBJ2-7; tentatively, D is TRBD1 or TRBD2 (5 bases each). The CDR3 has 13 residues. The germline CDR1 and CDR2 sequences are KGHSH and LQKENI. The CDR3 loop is CSSSPNGAYEQYF. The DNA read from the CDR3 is TGTTCTAGCTCGCCAAATGGGGCATACGAG.

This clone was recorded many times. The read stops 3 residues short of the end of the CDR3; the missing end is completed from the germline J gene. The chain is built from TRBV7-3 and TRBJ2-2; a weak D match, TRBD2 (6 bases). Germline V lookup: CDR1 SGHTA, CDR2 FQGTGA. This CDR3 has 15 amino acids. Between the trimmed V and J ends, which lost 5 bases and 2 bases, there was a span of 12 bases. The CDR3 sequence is CASSPQRANTGELFF. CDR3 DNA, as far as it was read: TGTGCCAGCAGCCCGCAGCGGGCAAACACCGGGGAG.

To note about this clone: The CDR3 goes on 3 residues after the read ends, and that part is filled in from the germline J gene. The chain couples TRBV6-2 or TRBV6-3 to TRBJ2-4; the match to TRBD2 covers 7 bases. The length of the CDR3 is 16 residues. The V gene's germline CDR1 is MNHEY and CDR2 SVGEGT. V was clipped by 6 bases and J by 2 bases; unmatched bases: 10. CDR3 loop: CASSHRLASTKNIQYF. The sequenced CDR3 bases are TGTGCCAGCAGCCATCGACTAGCCAGTACCAAAAACATT.

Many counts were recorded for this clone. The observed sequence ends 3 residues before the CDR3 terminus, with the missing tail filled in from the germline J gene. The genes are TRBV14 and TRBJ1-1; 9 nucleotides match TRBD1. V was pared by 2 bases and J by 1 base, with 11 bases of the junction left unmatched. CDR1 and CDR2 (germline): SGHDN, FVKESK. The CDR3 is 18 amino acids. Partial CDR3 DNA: TGTGCCAGCAGCCAATTAAGTTGGACAGGGGCCGGGAACACTGAA. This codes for CASSQLSWTGAGNTE. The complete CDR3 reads CASSQLSWTGAGNTEAFF.

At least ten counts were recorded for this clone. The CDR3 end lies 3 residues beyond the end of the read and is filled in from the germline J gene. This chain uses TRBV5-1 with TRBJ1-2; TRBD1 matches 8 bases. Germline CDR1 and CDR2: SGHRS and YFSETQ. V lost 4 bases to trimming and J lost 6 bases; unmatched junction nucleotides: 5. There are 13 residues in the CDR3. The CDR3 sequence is CASSDPGQDGYTF. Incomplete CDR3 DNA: TGCGCCAGCAGCGACCCGGGACAGGATGGC. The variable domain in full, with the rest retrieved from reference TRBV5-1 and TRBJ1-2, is KAGVTQTPRYLIKTRGQQVTLSCSPISGHRSVSWYQQTPGQGLQFLFEYFSETQRNKGNFPGRFSGRQFSNSRSEMNVSTLELGDSALYLCASSDPGQDGYTFGSGTRLTVV.

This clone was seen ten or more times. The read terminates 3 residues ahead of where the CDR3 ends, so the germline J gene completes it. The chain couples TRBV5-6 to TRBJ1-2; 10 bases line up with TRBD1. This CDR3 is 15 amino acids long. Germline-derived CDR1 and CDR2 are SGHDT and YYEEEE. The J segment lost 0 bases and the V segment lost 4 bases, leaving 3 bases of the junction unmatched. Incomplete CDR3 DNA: TGTGCCAGCAGCCTAGGGACAGGGGCTAACTATGGC. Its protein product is CASSLGTGANYG. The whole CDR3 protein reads CASSLGTGANYGYTF.

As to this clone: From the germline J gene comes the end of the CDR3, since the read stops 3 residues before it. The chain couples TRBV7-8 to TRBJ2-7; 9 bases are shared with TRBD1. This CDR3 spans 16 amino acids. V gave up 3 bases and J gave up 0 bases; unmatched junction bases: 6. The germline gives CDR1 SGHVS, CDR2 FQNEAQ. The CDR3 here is CASSFKRQGGSYEQYF. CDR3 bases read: TGTGCCAGCAGCTTCAAACGACAGGGGGGCTCCTACGAG.

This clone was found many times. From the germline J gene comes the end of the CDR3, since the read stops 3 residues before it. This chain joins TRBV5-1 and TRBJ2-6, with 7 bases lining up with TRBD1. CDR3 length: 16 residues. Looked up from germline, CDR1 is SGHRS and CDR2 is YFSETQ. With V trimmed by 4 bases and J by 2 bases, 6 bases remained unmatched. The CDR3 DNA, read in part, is TGCGCCAGCAGCGTGGAAGGGGGCGCTGGGGCCAACGTC. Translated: CASSVEGGAGANV. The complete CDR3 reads CASSVEGGAGANVLTF.

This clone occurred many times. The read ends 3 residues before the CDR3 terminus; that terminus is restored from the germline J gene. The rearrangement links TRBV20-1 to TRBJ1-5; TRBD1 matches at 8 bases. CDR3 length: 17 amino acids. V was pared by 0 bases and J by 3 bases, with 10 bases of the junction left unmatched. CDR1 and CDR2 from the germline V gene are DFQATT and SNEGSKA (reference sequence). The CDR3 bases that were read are TGCAGTGCTAGAGACCAAACTGGACAGGGCCCCAATCAGCCC. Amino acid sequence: CSARDQTGQGPNQP. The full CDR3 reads CSARDQTGQGPNQPQHF.

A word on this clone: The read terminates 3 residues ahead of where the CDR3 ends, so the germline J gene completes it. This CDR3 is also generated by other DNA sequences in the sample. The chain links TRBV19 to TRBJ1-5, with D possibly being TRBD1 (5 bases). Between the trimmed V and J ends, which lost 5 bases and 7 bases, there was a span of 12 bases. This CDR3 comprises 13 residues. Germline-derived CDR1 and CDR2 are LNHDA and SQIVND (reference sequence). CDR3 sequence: CASSSRAGQPQHF. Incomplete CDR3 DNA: TGTGCCAGTAGTTCCAGGGCTGGGCAGCCC.

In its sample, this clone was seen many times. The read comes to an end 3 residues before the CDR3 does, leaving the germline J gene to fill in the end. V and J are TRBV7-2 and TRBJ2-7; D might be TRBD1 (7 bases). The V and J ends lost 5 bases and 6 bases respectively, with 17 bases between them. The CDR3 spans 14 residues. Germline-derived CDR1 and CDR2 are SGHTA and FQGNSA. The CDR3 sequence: CASSQGGPLGEQYF. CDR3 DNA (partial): TGTGCCAGCAGCCAGGGGGGCCCCCTGGGCGAG.

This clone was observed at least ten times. The sequenced CDR3 bases are TGTGCCAGCGGACACAGGGAGGACTATGGC. This translates into CASGHREDYG. The full CDR3 reads CASGHREDYGYTF. The chain is built from TRBV6-2 or TRBV6-3 and TRBJ1-2, with TRBD1 as a possible D gene (6 bases). The read falls 3 residues short of the CDR3 end, and the missing part is taken from the germline J gene. The CDR3 runs 13 residues. Germline-derived CDR1 and CDR2 are MNHEY and SVGEGT. Trimming shortened V by 8 bases and J by 3 bases, and 13 bases separated the two germline ends.

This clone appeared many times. This CDR3 reads CASSLPQGTGETQYF. The CDR3 bases that were read are TGTGCCAGTAGTCTCCCCCAGGGGACAGGGGAGACC. The chain employs TRBV19 and TRBJ2-5, with 9 bases that match TRBD1. The read terminates 3 residues ahead of where the CDR3 ends, so the germline J gene completes it. V shed 5 bases and J 5 bases; nucleotides not matched to a gene: 9. CDR1 LNHDA and CDR2 SQIVND come from the germline V gene (reference sequence). The CDR3 has 15 residues.

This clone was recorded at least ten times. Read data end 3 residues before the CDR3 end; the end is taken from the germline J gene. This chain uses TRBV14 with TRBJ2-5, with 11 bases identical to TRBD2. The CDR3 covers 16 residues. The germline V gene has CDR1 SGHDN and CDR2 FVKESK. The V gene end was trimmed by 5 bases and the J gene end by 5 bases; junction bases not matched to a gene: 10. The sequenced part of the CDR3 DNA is TGTGCCAGCAGCACTCTAGCGGGGGGCGTCCGGGAGACC. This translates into CASSTLAGGVRET. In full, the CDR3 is CASSTLAGGVRETQYF.

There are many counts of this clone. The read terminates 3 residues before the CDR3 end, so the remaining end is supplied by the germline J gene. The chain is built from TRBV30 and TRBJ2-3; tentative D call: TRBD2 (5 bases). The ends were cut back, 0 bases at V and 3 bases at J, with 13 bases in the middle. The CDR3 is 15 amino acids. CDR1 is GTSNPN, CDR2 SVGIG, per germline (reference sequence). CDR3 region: CAWSVLASSTDTQYF. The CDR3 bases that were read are TGTGCCTGGAGTGTTTTAGCTAGCTCGACAGATACG.

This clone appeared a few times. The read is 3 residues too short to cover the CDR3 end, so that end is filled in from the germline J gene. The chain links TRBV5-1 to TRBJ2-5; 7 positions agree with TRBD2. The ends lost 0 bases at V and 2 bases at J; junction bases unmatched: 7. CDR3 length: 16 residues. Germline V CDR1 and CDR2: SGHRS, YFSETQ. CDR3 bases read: TGCGCCAGCAGCTTGGAAGGTCTCGGGGGGCAAGAGACC. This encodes CASSLEGLGGQET. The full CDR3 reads CASSLEGLGGQETQYF. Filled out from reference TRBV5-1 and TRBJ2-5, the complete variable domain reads KAGVTQTPRYLIKTRGQQVTLSCSPISGHRSVSWYQQTPGQGLQFLFEYFSETQRNKGNFPGRFSGRQFSNSRSEMNVSTLELGDSALYLCASSLEGLGGQETQYFGPGTRLLVL.